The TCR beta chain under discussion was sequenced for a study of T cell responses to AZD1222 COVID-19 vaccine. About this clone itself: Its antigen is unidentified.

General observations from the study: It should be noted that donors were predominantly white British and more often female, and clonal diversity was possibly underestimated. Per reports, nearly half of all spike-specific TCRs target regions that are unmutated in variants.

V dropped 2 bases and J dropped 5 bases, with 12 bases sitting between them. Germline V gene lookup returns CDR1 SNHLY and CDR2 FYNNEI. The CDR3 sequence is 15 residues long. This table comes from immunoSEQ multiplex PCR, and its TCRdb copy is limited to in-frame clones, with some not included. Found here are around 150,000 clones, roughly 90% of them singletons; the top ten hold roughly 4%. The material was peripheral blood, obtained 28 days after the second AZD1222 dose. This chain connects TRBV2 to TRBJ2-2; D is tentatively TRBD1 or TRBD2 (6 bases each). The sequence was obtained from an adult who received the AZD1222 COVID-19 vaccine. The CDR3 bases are TGTGCCAGCAGTGAAATACAGGGAGGAACCGGGGAGCTGTTTTTT. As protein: CASSEIQGGTGELFF.